This T cell receptor (beta chain) is drawn from a study of cytomegalovirus exposure and HLA in healthy donors. Study in general: An early release of data contained about 85 million unique TCRs, which came from HLA-typed donors.

Concerning this clone: The antigen is undetermined.

PCR used 60 Vbeta primers and 13 Jbeta primers. The table came from immunoSEQ multiplex PCR; TCRdb's copy has only in-frame clones and leaves some out. The sample records 55,000 to 70,000 clones, roughly 71% being singletons. CDR1 MGHRA and CDR2 YSYEKL come from the germline V gene. V was clipped by 4 bases and J by 1 base; unmatched bases: 16. The CDR3 has 19 amino acids. Overall study findings and caveats: TCR beta chains associated with HLA were, in a later analysis, more clonally expanded than equally common others. Follow-up analysis later connected one missense variant in DCLRE1C with trimming of TCR beta V- and J-genes.

This sequence joins TRBV4-1 and TRBJ1-2; 9 nucleotides agree with TRBD1. Sequenced input: PBMCs. The TCR originated in an older woman in good health and CMV-seropositive. The CDR3 spells CASSLTPGDRASFNYGYTF. The CDR3 DNA sequence: TGCGCCAGCAGCCTGACACCAGGGGACAGGGCTTCCTTTAACTATGGCTACACCTTC.